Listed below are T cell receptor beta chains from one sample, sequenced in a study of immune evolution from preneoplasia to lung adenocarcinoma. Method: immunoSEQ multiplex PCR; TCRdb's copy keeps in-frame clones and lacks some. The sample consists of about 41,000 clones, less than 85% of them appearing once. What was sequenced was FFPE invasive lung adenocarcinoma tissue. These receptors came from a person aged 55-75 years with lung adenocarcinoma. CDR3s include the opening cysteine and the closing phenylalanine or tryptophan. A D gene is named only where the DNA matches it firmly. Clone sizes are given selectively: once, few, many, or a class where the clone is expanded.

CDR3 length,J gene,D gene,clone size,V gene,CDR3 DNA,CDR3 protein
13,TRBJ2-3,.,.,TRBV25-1,TGTGCCACCGCGACAGACTACACAGATACGCAGTATTTT,CATATDYTDTQYF
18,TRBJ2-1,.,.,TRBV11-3,TGTGCCAGCAGCTTAGTGGGTAGTGGGAGATTTCTTTGGAATGAGCAGTTCTTC,CASSLVGSGRFLWNEQFF
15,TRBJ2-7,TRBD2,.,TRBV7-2,TGTGCCAGCAGCTTAGGCGGGACTAGCGGGCTCGAGCAGTACTTC,CASSLGGTSGLEQYF
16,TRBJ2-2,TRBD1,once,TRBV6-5,TGTGCCAGCAGTTTACGACAGGGGGGCGACACCGGGGAGCTGTTTTTT,CASSLRQGGDTGELFF
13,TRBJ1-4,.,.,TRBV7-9,TGTGCCAGCAGCTTCCAAATTGGAGAAAAACTGTTTTTT,CASSFQIGEKLFF
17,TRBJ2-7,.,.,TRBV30,TGTGCCTTGGGTCATGGGGGTGTTTCGGGGAAGTACCACGAGCAGTACTTC,CALGHGGVSGKYHEQYF
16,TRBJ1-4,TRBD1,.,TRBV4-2,TGTGCCAGCAGCCAAGACGTACAGGGGGTATGGGAAAAACTGTTTTTT,CASSQDVQGVWEKLFF
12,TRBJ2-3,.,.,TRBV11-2,TGTGCCGGGGGGAGGAGGGCAGATACGCAGTATTTT,CAGGRRADTQYF
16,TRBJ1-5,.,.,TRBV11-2,TGTGCCAGCAGCTTTCCCGCCAGTTTTAGCAATCAGCCCCAGCATTTT,CASSFPASFSNQPQHF
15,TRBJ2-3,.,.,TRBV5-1,TGCGCCAGCAGAAGTCAGGGTGGAGCAGCAGATACGCAGTATTTT,CASRSQGGAADTQYF
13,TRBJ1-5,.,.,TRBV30,TGTGCCTGGTCCGGTCAGGGCCGTCAGCCCCAGCATTTT,CAWSGQGRQPQHF
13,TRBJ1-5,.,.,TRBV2,TGTGCCAGCAGCGTCGACTCGAATCAGCCCCAGCATTTT,CASSVDSNQPQHF
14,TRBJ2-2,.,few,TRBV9,TGTGCCAGCAGCGTAGCTGGGGGGACCGGGGAGCTGTTTTTT,CASSVAGGTGELFF
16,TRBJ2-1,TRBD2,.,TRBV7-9,TGTGCCAGCAGCCCCGGAGGCGGGAGAGCCCTAAATGAGCAGTTCTTC,CASSPGGGRALNEQFF
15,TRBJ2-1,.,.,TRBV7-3,TGTGCCAGCAGCTTAAGAGGGGGGGATTACAATGAGCAGTTCTTC,CASSLRGGDYNEQFF
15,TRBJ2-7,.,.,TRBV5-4,TGTGCCAGCAGCCTTCAGGGAAACGGAGGCTACGAGCAGTACTTC,CASSLQGNGGYEQYF
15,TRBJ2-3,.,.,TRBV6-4,TGTGCCAGCAAGCCGGGACTTAGCGAGGCAGATACGCAGTATTTT,CASKPGLSEADTQYF
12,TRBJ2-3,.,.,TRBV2,TGTGCCAGCAGTGAGACTACAGATACGCAGTATTTT,CASSETTDTQYF
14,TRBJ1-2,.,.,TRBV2,TGTGCCAGTGGGGGGGCCTCCGGCTACTATGGCTACACCTTC,CASGGASGYYGYTF
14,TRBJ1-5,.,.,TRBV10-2,TGCGCCAGCAGTGAGTCAGGAGTGAATCAGCCCCAGCATTTT,CASSESGVNQPQHF
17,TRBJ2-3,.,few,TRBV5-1,TGCGCCAGCAGCTCTTACGGGGGTAGCGGTATCACAGATACGCAGTATTTT,CASSSYGGSGITDTQYF
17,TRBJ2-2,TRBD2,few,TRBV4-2,TGTGCCAGCAGCCAAGGTTACCTAGCGGGAATTCCCGGGGAGCTGTTTTTT,CASSQGYLAGIPGELFF
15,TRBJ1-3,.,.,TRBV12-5,TGTGCTAGTGGTTTCGGCACCAGCTCTGGAAACACCATATATTTT,CASGFGTSSGNTIYF
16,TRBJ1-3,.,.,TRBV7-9,TGTGCCAGCAGCCTTTATACGGGTGTCTCTGGAAACACCATATATTTT,CASSLYTGVSGNTIYF
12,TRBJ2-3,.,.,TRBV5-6,TGTGCCAGCAGCTTCCGGGACCCAGGGCAGTATTTT,CASSFRDPGQYF
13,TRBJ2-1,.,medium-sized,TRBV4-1,TGCGCCAGCAGCCAAGAAATCTTCAATGAGCAGTTCTTC,CASSQEIFNEQFF
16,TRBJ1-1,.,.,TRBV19,TGTGCCAGTAGTATATTCGGGGTCAGTAGGGGCACTGAAGCTTTCTTT,CASSIFGVSRGTEAFF
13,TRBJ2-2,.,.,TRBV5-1,TGCGCCAGCAGCTTGGGCCACACCGGGGAGCTGTTTTTT,CASSLGHTGELFF
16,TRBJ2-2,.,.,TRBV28,TGTGCCAGCAGTTTTCCCTACTTGGATCCGACCGGGGAGCTGTTTTTT,CASSFPYLDPTGELFF
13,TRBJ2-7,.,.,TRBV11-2,TGTGCCAGCAGCTTAGCCGGCTCCTACGAGCAGTACTTC,CASSLAGSYEQYF
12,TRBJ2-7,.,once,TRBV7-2,TGTGCCAGCAGCTTATTCGGGTACGAGCAGTACTTC,CASSLFGYEQYF
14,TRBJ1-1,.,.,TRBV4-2,TGTGCCAGCAGCCAAGGAACCGACAAATTAGAAGCTTTCTTT,CASSQGTDKLEAFF
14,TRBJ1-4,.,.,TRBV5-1,TGCGCCAGCAGCTCGCAGGGCTATAATGAAAAACTGTTTTTT,CASSSQGYNEKLFF
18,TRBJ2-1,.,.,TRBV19,TGTGCCAGTAGACCGCGGTTCGGGAGTGCGAGCTCCTACAATGAGCAGTTCTTC,CASRPRFGSASSYNEQFF
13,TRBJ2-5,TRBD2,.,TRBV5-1,TGCGCCAGCAGCTTGGAACTAGCGAAGACCCAGTACTTC,CASSLELAKTQYF
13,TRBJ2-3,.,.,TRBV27,TGTGCCAGCAGTCCAATGGGGCATGATACGCAGTATTTT,CASSPMGHDTQYF
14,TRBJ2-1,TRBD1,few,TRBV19,TGTGCCAGTAGAAGACAGGGAGTCTACAATGAGCAGTTCTTC,CASRRQGVYNEQFF
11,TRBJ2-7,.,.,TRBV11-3,TGTGCCAGCAGCTGGTCCTACGAGCAGTACTTC,CASSWSYEQYF
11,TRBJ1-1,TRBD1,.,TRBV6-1,TGTGCCAGCAACAACAGGGGTGAAGCTTTCTTT,CASNNRGEAFF
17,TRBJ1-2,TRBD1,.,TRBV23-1,TGCGCCAGCAGTCAATCGCACAGGGGACCCTCTAACTATGGCTACACCTTC,CASSQSHRGPSNYGYTF
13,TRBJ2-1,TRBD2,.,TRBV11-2,TGTGCCAGCAGCTCTATAGCGGGAGGTGAGCAGTTCTTC,CASSSIAGGEQFF
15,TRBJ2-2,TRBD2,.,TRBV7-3,TGTGCCAGCAGCTCCAGCGGGAGAGGTGCCGGGGAGCTGTTTTTT,CASSSSGRGAGELFF
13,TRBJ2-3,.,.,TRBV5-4,TGTGCCAGCAGCTTTCCAGGTTTAGATACGCAGTATTTT,CASSFPGLDTQYF
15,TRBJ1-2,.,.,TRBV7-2,TGTGCCAGCAGCCCTTTCGGGGGTGGGAGCTATGGCTACACCTTC,CASSPFGGGSYGYTF
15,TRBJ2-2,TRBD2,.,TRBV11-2,TGTGCCAGCAGCTCTATCGGACTAGCGGGAGGGGAGCTGTTTTTT,CASSSIGLAGGELFF
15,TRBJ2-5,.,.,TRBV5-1,TGCGCCAGCAGCTCCCTCGGGTTAGGGGGAGAGACCCAGTACTTC,CASSSLGLGGETQYF
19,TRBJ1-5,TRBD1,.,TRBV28,TGTGCCAGCAGCTTGTTGTCGGACAGGGTGAGATTCGGCAATCAGCCCCAGCATTTT,CASSLLSDRVRFGNQPQHF
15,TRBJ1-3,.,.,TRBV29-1,TGCAGCGTTGAAGGGACAGTCAGCTCTGGAAACACCATATATTTT,CSVEGTVSSGNTIYF
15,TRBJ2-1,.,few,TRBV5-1,TGCGCCAGCAGCTCCTATACGGGAGAGATGGATGAGCAGTTCTTC,CASSSYTGEMDEQFF
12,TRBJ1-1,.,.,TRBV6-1,TGTGCCAGCAGTCAAGTTAACACTGAAGCTTTCTTT,CASSQVNTEAFF
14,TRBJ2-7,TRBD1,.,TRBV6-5,TGTGCCAGCAGTTACTCCGGGACAGCCTACGAGCAGTACTTC,CASSYSGTAYEQYF
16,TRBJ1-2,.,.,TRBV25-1,TGTGCCAGCAGTTCAGGGGTACAGGGACATCATCATGGCTACACCTTC,CASSSGVQGHHHGYTF